This entry describes one T cell receptor (beta chain). CDR1 is WNHNN, CDR2 SYGVQD, per germline (reference sequence). Trimming cost V 5 bases and J 1 base; bases outside gene matches: 2. There are 14 residues in the CDR3. This specimen belongs to a study of blood T cell repertoires in COVID-19. As for the study in general: From the United States, Italy and Spain came samples of acute and convalescent COVID-19. The cDNA or gDNA used as material had been derived from T cells, B-cell-depleted T cells, or PBMCs.

Per the original data handling: Estimation of nucleated cell counts relied on the amplification of reference gene primers. The repertoire was sequenced with immunoSEQ multiplex PCR; TCRdb's copy has only in-frame clones and lacks some. That table is the source of V, J and clone size, and D and trimming were worked out from the DNA. The sample lists about 110,000 clones, 85% to 90% seen once, with 32% in the top ten. The sample consisted of peripheral blood. The chain employs TRBV10-1 and TRBJ1-1; TRBD1 aligns across 9 bases. The sequence was collected from an elderly woman with acute or convalescent COVID-19. CDR3 DNA sequence: TGCGCCAGCAGTAGGGACAGGGCGAACACTGAAGCTTTCTTT. Its protein is CASSRDRANTEAFF.